These 25 T cell receptor beta chains originate from one sample sequenced in a study of blood T cell repertoires in COVID-19 (dated by TCRdb to the early 2020s). The library was made by the immunoSEQ multiplex PCR assay. TCRdb limited this immuneACCESS table to in-frame rearrangements with V and J called. A share of clones is missing; checked studies link under half to unresolved V genes, and the rest is unexplained. This sample gives some 300,000 clones in total; approximately 90% of them show up just once. Of the sample, 6.3% is held by the ten largest clones. Input material: peripheral blood. The receptors originated from a woman in her forties or fifties with COVID-19, enrolled during active disease.

The chain links TRBV7-3 to TRBJ2-1; 8 bases fit TRBD2. This CDR3 has 14 amino acids. Trimming took 6 bases from V and 6 from J; bases not matched to a gene: 7. The germline V gene encodes CDR1 SGHTA and CDR2 FQGTGA. The CDR3 DNA is TGTGCCAGCAGTGACCCGGGAGGGGGCAATGAGCAGTTCTTC. Protein sequence: CASSDPGGGNEQFF.

The chain links TRBV14 to TRBJ2-1; tentatively, D is TRBD1 (6 bases). Germline V CDR1 and CDR2: SGHDN, FVKESK. V was trimmed by 4 bases and J by 4 bases, leaving 17 bases between them. The CDR3 sequence is 16 residues long. The CDR3 is CASSRGSGGGYNEQFF. The CDR3 DNA reads as TGTGCCAGCAGCCGAGGCTCTGGGGGCGGGTACAATGAGCAGTTCTTC.

The chain joins TRBV7-9 to TRBJ2-3, with D maybe TRBD1 (6 bases). The CDR3 length is 16 residues. The germline V gene has CDR1 SEHNR and CDR2 FQNEAQ (reference sequence). The V and J ends lost 5 bases and 2 bases respectively, with 17 bases between them. The CDR3 sequence is CASSRRLDRTTDTQYF. The DNA for the CDR3 is TGTGCCAGCAGCAGGCGCCTGGACAGAACCACAGATACGCAGTATTTT.

V usage is TRBV7-9 and J usage is TRBJ2-5, with D possibly matching TRBD2 (6 bases). V shed 1 base and J shed 4 bases, with 10 bases lying between them. Germline V gene data show CDR1 as SEHNR and CDR2 as FQNEAQ (reference sequence). The CDR3 contains 14 residues. The CDR3 reads CASSLVAEGETQYF. The CDR3 DNA follows: TGTGCCAGCAGCTTAGTAGCGGAAGGAGAGACCCAGTACTTC.

The J gene is TRBJ2-4, the V gene TRBV11-2; TRBD1 aligns across 7 bases. The germline CDR1 and CDR2 sequences are SGHAT and FQNNGV. V lost 1 base, J lost 1 base, and 4 bases stayed unmatched. The CDR3 sequence is 16 residues long. The CDR3 region has the DNA TGTGCCAGCAGCTTAGGACAGGGTCTTGCCAAAAACATTCAGTACTTC. Protein product: CASSLGQGLAKNIQYF.

The chain combines TRBV9 with TRBJ1-1, with a weak D call TRBD1 (5 bases). The germline V and J ends were trimmed by 0 bases and 1 base, with 10 bases remaining between them. Germline assignment: CDR1 SGDLS and CDR2 YYNGEE. The CDR3 sequence is 15 residues long. Written as DNA, the CDR3 is TGTGCCAGCAGCGTAGCTGGCAGGGAGAACACTGAAGCTTTCTTT. Translating it yields CASSVAGRENTEAFF.

DNA of the CDR3: TGTGCCAGCAGCCAAAGGGGTTCTGGGGCCAACGTCCTGACTTTC. It codes for CASSQRGSGANVLTF. V usage is TRBV3-1 (or the pseudogene TRBV3-2) and J usage is TRBJ2-6, with a possible D match to TRBD1 (5 bases). V lost 2 bases to trimming and J lost 1 base, with 6 bases between them. This CDR3 region has 15 residues. The germline V gene has CDR1 LGHDT and CDR2 YNNKEL (reference sequence).

V is TRBV10-2 and J is TRBJ2-7; D is unresolved. Looked up from germline, CDR1 is WSHSY and CDR2 is SAAADI. The V gene lost 4 bases and the J gene lost 4 bases, with 8 bases spanning the gap. The length of the CDR3 is 12 residues. The CDR3 is CASSAGTYEQYF. The CDR3 DNA follows: TGCGCCAGCAGTGCAGGAACATACGAGCAGTACTTC.

This rearrangement joins TRBV9 to TRBJ2-2; D unclear. This CDR3 spans 15 amino acids. V gave up 1 base and J gave up 1 base, with 8 bases separating them. CDR1 is SGDLS and CDR2 is YYNGEE in the germline V gene. CDR3 sequence: CASSVFGKNTGELFF. The CDR3 nucleotides read TGTGCCAGCAGCGTATTTGGCAAGAACACCGGGGAGCTGTTTTTT.

This rearrangement joins TRBV11-2 to TRBJ2-7; 9 nucleotides match TRBD1. Germline V gives CDR1 SGHAT, CDR2 FQNNGV. This CDR3 has 17 amino acids. Losses at the gene ends were 2 bases for V and 3 bases for J; bases not matched to a gene: 11. The CDR3 loop reads CASSLRRRDREIYEQYF. The CDR3 region has the DNA TGTGCCAGCAGCTTACGCCGCCGGGACAGGGAAATCTACGAGCAGTACTTC. Complete variable domain (other parts from reference TRBV11-2 and TRBJ2-7): EAGVAQSPRYKIIEKRQSVAFWCNPISGHATLYWYQQILGQGPKLLIQFQNNGVVDDSQLPKDRFSAERLKGVDSTLKIQPAKLEDSAVYLCASSLRRRDREIYEQYFGPGTRLTVT.

The chain links TRBV6-5 to TRBJ2-7, with 9 bases lining up with TRBD2. Germline V lookup: CDR1 MNHEY, CDR2 SVGAGI. CDR3 length: 15 amino acids. Trimming removed 5 bases from V and 1 base from J; junction bases left unmatched: 6. The chain's CDR3 is CASSISLAGSYEQYF. The CDR3 DNA follows: TGTGCCAGCAGTATATCTCTAGCGGGGTCCTACGAGCAGTACTTC.

V and J are TRBV20-1 and TRBJ2-7; 9 bases line up with TRBD2. With 3 bases clipped from V and 5 bases from J, the junction kept 8 bases outside the gene matches. The germline CDR1 and CDR2 sequences are DFQATT and SNEGSKA (reference sequence). The CDR3 is made up of 14 amino acids. The DNA of the CDR3 is TGCAGTGCTAGTTCTCCTAGCGGGAACAACGAGCAGTACTTC. It is translated as CSASSPSGNNEQYF.

This chain links TRBV30 with TRBJ1-1, with TRBD1 matching over 9 bases. V was pared by 2 bases and J by 7 bases, with 8 bases of the junction left unmatched. The CDR3 contains 14 residues. CDR1 GTSNPN and CDR2 SVGIG come from the germline V gene (reference sequence). CDR3: CAWSRRDRVSEAFF. As DNA, the CDR3 is TGTGCCTGGAGTCGACGGGACAGGGTTAGTGAAGCTTTCTTT.

The V and J genes are TRBV5-1 and TRBJ1-1; tentative D call: TRBD1 (6 bases). Trimming cost V 1 base and J 2 bases, with 15 bases left between them. Germline lookup yields CDR1 SGHRS and CDR2 YFSETQ. The CDR3 covers 16 residues. This chain's CDR3 is CASSLIGTIGNTEAFF. CDR3 in DNA: TGCGCCAGCAGCTTGATTGGGACAATCGGTAACACTGAAGCTTTCTTT. The whole variable domain, remainder taken from reference TRBV5-1 and TRBJ1-1, is KAGVTQTPRYLIKTRGQQVTLSCSPISGHRSVSWYQQTPGQGLQFLFEYFSETQRNKGNFPGRFSGRQFSNSRSEMNVSTLELGDSALYLCASSLIGTIGNTEAFFGQGTRLTVV.

The chain recombines TRBV6-5 with TRBJ2-5; a possible D gene is TRBD1 (6 bases). V lost 0 bases and J lost 7, with 12 bases in between. Per the germline V gene, CDR1 is MNHEY and CDR2 is SVGAGI. This CDR3 has 14 amino acids. CDR3 DNA: TGTGCCAGCAGTTACTCGCCCAGGGGTGGGACCCAGTACTTC. Translation: CASSYSPRGGTQYF.

This chain joins TRBV18 and TRBJ2-3, with D possibly TRBD1 on 6 matching bases. The CDR3 contains 16 residues. Between the trimmed V and J ends, which lost 6 bases and 6 bases, there was a span of 22 bases. Germline V CDR1 and CDR2: KGHSH, LQKENI. Here the CDR3 DNA reads TGTGCCAGCTCCCCCCAGGGGCTTAGGACCTCGGATACGCAGTATTTT. Amino acid sequence: CASSPQGLRTSDTQYF. Full variable domain (missing parts from reference TRBV18 and TRBJ2-3): NAGVMQNPRHLVRRRGQEARLRCSPMKGHSHVYWYRQLPEEGLKFMVYLQKENIIDESGMPKERFSAEFPKEGPSILRIQQVVRGDSAAYFCASSPQGLRTSDTQYFGPGTRLTVL.

The rearrangement links TRBV11-3 to TRBJ2-3; 9 bases map to TRBD1. Germline values: CDR1 SGHNT, CDR2 YENEEA. The length of the CDR3 is 16 residues. The junction had 7 bases not matched to a gene; V was cut back by 3 bases and J by 3 bases. CDR3 residues: CASSFRTQGATDTQYF. The CDR3 DNA reads TGTGCCAGCAGCTTTCGAACACAGGGGGCGACAGATACGCAGTATTTT.

The chain links TRBV11-2 to TRBJ2-1; 13 positions match TRBD2. CDR1 SGHAT and CDR2 FQNNGV come from the germline V gene. V lost 5 bases and J lost 8; bases outside the gene matches: 9. CDR3 length equals 16 residues. The CDR3 sequence: CASSPAGLAGRDEQFF. The CDR3 bases are TGTGCCAGCAGCCCCGCGGGACTAGCGGGAAGGGATGAGCAGTTCTTC.

On this clone: This sequence may be a read error, since a much larger clone differs from it by one base. This sample includes further DNA sequences coding for the same CDR3. V usage is TRBV19 and J usage is TRBJ1-2; TRBD1 agrees at 7 bases. Germline loops: CDR1 LNHDA, CDR2 SQIVND (reference sequence). This CDR3 has 13 amino acids. The trim removed 1 base at V and 4 bases at J, leaving 0 bases unmatched. The CDR3 sequence: CASSIGQGYGYTF. In DNA form, the CDR3 reads TGTGCCAGTAGTATAGGACAGGGCTATGGCTACACCTTC.

The sample holds a few counts of this clone. J is TRBJ1-2 and V is TRBV7-9; weak D call: TRBD1 (5 bases). CDR3 length: 12 residues. Between the trimmed V and J ends, which lost 6 bases and 7 bases, there was a span of 12 bases. In germline, CDR1 is SEHNR, CDR2 FQNEAQ (reference sequence). In DNA, the CDR3 is TGTGCCAGCAGTCCCGGGGGAATTGGCTACACCTTC. The encoded protein is CASSPGGIGYTF.

This rearrangement joins TRBV4-3 to TRBJ1-4; 9 nucleotides line up with TRBD1. After removal of 4 bases from V and 10 bases from J, the junction contained 13 bases not matched to a gene. The germline V gene encodes CDR1 LGHNA and CDR2 YSLEER. This CDR3 comprises 16 residues. DNA for the CDR3: TGCGCCAGCAGCCCCACTTGGGACAGGGTCTTTTTAAAACTGTTTTTT. As protein: CASSPTWDRVFLKLFF.

The chain carries TRBV28 and TRBJ2-4; D not resolved. The length of the CDR3 is 14 residues. Trimming shortened V by 2 bases and J by 0 bases, and 5 bases separated the two germline ends. CDR1 MDHEN and CDR2 SYDVKM come from the germline V gene. The CDR3 region is CASSLPGAKNIQYF. The CDR3 DNA reads as TGTGCCAGCAGTTTACCGGGAGCCAAAAACATTCAGTACTTC. Full variable domain (outside the CDR3, taken from reference TRBV28 and TRBJ2-4): DVKVTQSSRYLVKRTGEKVFLECVQDMDHENMFWYRQDPGLGLRLIYFSYDVKMKEKGDIPEGYSVSREKKERFSLILESASTNQTSMYLCASSLPGAKNIQYFGAGTRLSVL.

This clone showed up just once. The gene calls are TRBV6-5 and TRBJ1-6; D possibly corresponds to TRBD1 (6 bases). The V end was cut by 2 bases, the J end by 0 bases, with 8 bases between. Germline CDR1 MNHEY, CDR2 SVGAGI. This CDR3 has 16 amino acids. The CDR3 reads CASSYTGSSYNSPLHF. The CDR3 DNA reads as TGTGCCAGCAGTTACACAGGGAGCTCCTATAATTCACCCCTCCACTTT.

The rearrangement joins TRBV19 to TRBJ2-7; 9 nucleotides align to TRBD1. Unmatched junction bases numbered 8, after V lost 7 bases and J lost 4 bases. CDR1 is LNHDA, CDR2 SQIVND, per germline (reference sequence). The CDR3 spans 14 residues. DNA of the CDR3: TGTGCCAGTACGTCTCCGGGACAGGGTTACGAGCAGTACTTC. This sequence encodes CASTSPGQGYEQYF.

The chain couples TRBV19 to TRBJ2-7, with D hard to call. This CDR3 region has 13 residues. Deletions cut 2 bases from V and 5 bases from J, with 10 bases between. Looked up from germline, CDR1 is LNHDA and CDR2 is SQIVND (reference sequence). CDR3 bases: TGTGCCAGTAGTATATCTGAGCGAAACGAGCAGTACTTC. Translation: CASSISERNEQYF.